The 16 T cell receptor beta chains in this list originate from one sample, sequenced in a study of OX40 agonist ivuxolimab in advanced cancers. The protocol was immunoSEQ multiplex PCR, while the TCRdb copy is restricted to in-frame clones and leaves out a portion. The data contain roughly 66,000 clones, roughly 87% of them singletons. The sample here was CD4+ or CD8+ T cells sorted from blood, taken in a trial of the OX40 agonist ivuxolimab. The receptors were sampled from an adult with an advanced solid tumor such as melanoma, head and neck, liver or kidney cancer.

V usage is TRBV4-1 and J usage is TRBJ2-7, with TRBD2 matching 7 bases. The length of the CDR3 is 16 residues. Germline V lookup: CDR1 MGHRA, CDR2 YSYEKL. Losses at the gene ends were 1 base for V and 2 bases for J; bases not matched to a gene: 8. The CDR3 here is CASSQVRAGPPYEQYF. CDR3 nucleotide sequence: TGCGCCAGCAGCCAAGTCAGAGCGGGACCCCCCTACGAGCAGTACTTC.

The V call is TRBV5-1, the J call TRBJ1-3; D unclear. Per germline, CDR1 SGHRS and CDR2 YFSETQ. The V and J ends lost 4 bases and 6 bases respectively, with 8 bases between them. The CDR3 loop spans 12 amino acids. CDR3 in amino acids: CASSDQLNTIYF. The CDR3, as DNA: TGCGCCAGCAGCGATCAGCTAAACACCATATATTTT.

V and J are TRBV5-1 and TRBJ2-3; no reliable D call. With 4 bases removed from V and 5 bases from J, the gap between germline ends came to 14 bases. Germline-derived CDR1 and CDR2 are SGHRS and YFSETQ. CDR3 length equals 14 residues. The CDR3 protein is CASSLMTSEDTQYF. CDR3 nucleotide sequence: TGCGCCAGCAGCCTGATGACTTCGGAAGATACGCAGTATTTT.

The chain is built from TRBV25-1 and TRBJ2-7; D remains unclear. CDR1 is MGHDK and CDR2 is SYGVNS in the germline V gene. V shed 9 bases and J shed 4 bases, with 10 bases lying between them. The length of the CDR3 is 11 residues. The chain's CDR3 is CASTRLYEQYF. In DNA, the CDR3 is TGTGCCAGTACTCGTCTTTACGAGCAGTACTTC.

The J gene is TRBJ2-4, the V gene TRBV2; 8 nucleotides align to TRBD1. The J segment lost 8 bases and the V segment lost 5 bases, leaving 5 bases of the junction unmatched. CDR3 length: 13 residues. Germline CDR1 reads SNHLY; CDR2 reads FYNNEI. The CDR3 loop is CASSRGQADIQYF. The CDR3 bases are TGTGCCAGCAGTAGGGGACAGGCGGACATTCAGTACTTC.

This rearrangement joins TRBV25-1 to TRBJ2-5; no definite D call. This CDR3 contains 10 residues. Germline V gene lookup returns CDR1 MGHDK and CDR2 SYGVNS. V was cut by 8 bases and J by 9 bases, with 10 bases left in between. Here the CDR3 DNA reads TGTGCCAGCCAGGCAACGTCCCAGTACTTC. It yields the protein CASQATSQYF. Full variable domain (missing parts from reference TRBV25-1 and TRBJ2-5): EADIYQTPRYLVIGTGKKITLECSQTMGHDKMYWYQQDPGMELHLIHYSYGVNSTEKGDLSSESTVSRIRTEHFPLTLESARPSHTSQYLCASQATSQYFGPGTRLLVL.

This sequence joins TRBV10-1 and TRBJ2-1, with 10 bases matching TRBD2. Trimming at V came to 2 bases and at J to 7 bases, leaving 5 bases not matched to a gene. Germline lookup yields CDR1 WNHNN and CDR2 SYGVQD (reference sequence). This CDR3 region has 15 residues. DNA of the CDR3: TGCGCCAGCAGTGAGCCGGGACTAGCGTCGAATGAGCAGTTCTTC. Residues: CASSEPGLASNEQFF.

The V and J genes are TRBV5-6 and TRBJ2-1; no clear D. Trimming removed 2 bases at V and 5 bases at J, with 23 bases between. This CDR3 region has 18 residues. Per the germline V gene, CDR1 is SGHDT and CDR2 is YYEEEE. CDR3 amino acids: CASSLIDRLGYNDNEQFF. CDR3 bases: TGTGCCAGCAGCTTAATAGACCGCCTCGGCTATAACGACAATGAGCAGTTCTTC.

The chain joins TRBV18 to TRBJ2-2, with TRBD2 matching over 11 bases. Trimming took 3 bases from V and 0 from J; bases not matched to a gene: 6. Per the germline V gene, CDR1 is KGHSH and CDR2 is LQKENI. The CDR3 contains 18 residues. CDR3 nucleotide sequence: TGTGCCAGCTCACCGTCGACTAGCGGGGAGACGAACACCGGGGAGCTGTTTTTT. This sequence encodes CASSPSTSGETNTGELFF.

The chain uses TRBV4-1 and TRBJ1-2; 7 nucleotides align to TRBD1. The CDR3 sequence is 17 residues long. Germline CDR1 MGHRA, CDR2 YSYEKL. With 0 bases clipped from V and 0 bases from J, the junction kept 7 bases outside the gene matches. The CDR3 is CASSQDQGTEANYGYTF. Here the CDR3 DNA reads TGCGCCAGCAGCCAAGATCAAGGGACAGAAGCTAACTATGGCTACACCTTC.

This clone has just one count. The chain employs TRBV2 and TRBJ1-2, with 8 bases that match TRBD1. Germline V gives CDR1 SNHLY, CDR2 FYNNEI. Trimming took 6 bases from V and 4 from J; bases not matched to a gene: 7. The CDR3 is made up of 14 amino acids. This chain's CDR3 is CASRETGESYGYTF. In nucleotides, the CDR3 is TGTGCCAGCAGGGAGACAGGGGAAAGCTATGGCTACACCTTC.

The genes are TRBV5-4 and TRBJ2-1, with 10 bases identical to TRBD2. CDR3 length: 15 residues. The junction had 6 bases not matched to a gene; V was cut back by 4 bases and J by 5 bases. CDR1 and CDR2 (germline): SGHNT, YYREEE (reference sequence). CDR3 nucleotide sequence: TGTGCCAGCAGCCTGGGACTAGCGCCGAACAATGAGCAGTTCTTC. Protein product: CASSLGLAPNNEQFF.

This clone was detected many times. The J gene is TRBJ1-1, the V gene TRBV18; TRBD1 matches 7 bases. The trim removed 3 bases at V and 6 bases at J, leaving 10 bases unmatched. The CDR3 totals 15 residues. Germline V gene sequence: CDR1 KGHSH, CDR2 LQKENI. CDR3 sequence: CASSPSFGQGAEAFF. The DNA for the CDR3 is TGTGCCAGCTCACCTAGCTTTGGGCAGGGGGCTGAAGCTTTCTTT. Complete variable domain (other parts from reference TRBV18 and TRBJ1-1): NAGVMQNPRHLVRRRGQEARLRCSPMKGHSHVYWYRQLPEEGLKFMVYLQKENIIDESGMPKERFSAEFPKEGPSILRIQQVVRGDSAAYFCASSPSFGQGAEAFFGQGTRLTVV.

The chain employs TRBV28 and TRBJ1-1; no clear D. Trimming shortened V by 3 bases and J by 7 bases, and 12 bases separated the two germline ends. Germline CDR1 is MDHEN and CDR2 is SYDVKM. This CDR3 has 13 amino acids. The CDR3 here is CASSFVRSGEAFF. The CDR3, as DNA: TGTGCCAGCAGTTTCGTGAGGTCTGGTGAAGCTTTCTTT. The variable domain in full, completed from reference TRBV28 and TRBJ1-1, reads DVKVTQSSRYLVKRTGEKVFLECVQDMDHENMFWYRQDPGLGLRLIYFSYDVKMKEKGDIPEGYSVSREKKERFSLILESASTNQTSMYLCASSFVRSGEAFFGQGTRLTVV.

The CDR3 bases are TGTGCCAGCAGCTTCGGAGGACTAGCGTCTAATGAGCAGTTCTTC. This sequence encodes CASSFGGLASNEQFF. The rearrangement uses TRBV9 and TRBJ2-1, with 9 bases lining up with TRBD2. Germline assignment: CDR1 SGDLS and CDR2 YYNGEE. The CDR3 has 15 amino acids. V lost 4 bases and J lost 7; bases outside the gene matches: 9.

A remark on this clone: The identical CDR3 is also encoded by other nucleotide sequences in the sample. The chain uses TRBV5-1 and TRBJ1-5, with D perhaps TRBD1 (6 bases). The V end lost 0 bases, the J end lost 5 bases, and 9 bases lay between the germline ends. The CDR3 totals 14 residues. CDR1 is SGHRS and CDR2 is YFSETQ in the germline V gene. The CDR3 spells CASSLGDIDQPQHF. CDR3 DNA sequence: TGCGCCAGCAGCTTGGGGGACATAGATCAGCCCCAGCATTTT.